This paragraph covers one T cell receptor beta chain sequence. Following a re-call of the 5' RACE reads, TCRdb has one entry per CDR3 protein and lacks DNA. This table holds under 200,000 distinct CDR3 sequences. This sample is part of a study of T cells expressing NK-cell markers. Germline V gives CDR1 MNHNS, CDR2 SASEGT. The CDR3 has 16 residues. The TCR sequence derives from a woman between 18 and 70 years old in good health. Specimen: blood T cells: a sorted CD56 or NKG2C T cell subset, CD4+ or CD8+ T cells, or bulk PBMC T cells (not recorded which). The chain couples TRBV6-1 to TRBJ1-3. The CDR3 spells CASSGLGSGSGNTIYF.